The 27 T cell receptor beta chains below all came from one sample that was sequenced in a study of regulatory T cells in long-lasting Graves disease. Arm-PCR with iRepertoire HTBI primers amplified the CDR3 regions for these TCR beta libraries. TCRdb used MiXCR to reprocess the multiplex PCR reads, holding one entry per CDR3 protein. The table includes around 460,000 distinct CDR3 sequences, 12% to 15% detected once. Time point noted: newly diagnosed GD, antithyroid drugs for less than 3 months. PBMC-extracted RNA yielded the TCR library. The sample was also reused in another study, on T cells in Graves' hyperthyroidism and ophthalmopathy.

Sample: peripheral blood mononuclear cells (PBMCs), taken at new diagnosis, from a patient treated with antithyroid drugs. These TCRs come from a woman aged 50 to 60 with Graves disease.

Remarks on this clonotype: A much larger clone is a single base away; this may be a read error. The V call is TRBV11-3, the J call TRBJ2-1; D might be TRBD2 (7 bases). The CDR3 totals 16 residues. Germline lookup yields CDR1 SGHNT and CDR2 YENEEA. The chain's CDR3 is CGSSQRGGGPYNEQFF. CDR3 bases: TGTGGCAGCAGCCAAAGGGGGGGAGGACCCTACAATGAGCAGTTCTTC.

In this sample, this clonotype turned up a few times. This chain uses TRBV7-9 with TRBJ1-1; no reliable D call. This CDR3 is built from 13 residues. The germline V and J ends were trimmed by 4 bases and 0 bases, with 6 bases remaining between them. Germline CDR1 is SEHNR and CDR2 is FQNEAQ (reference sequence). Here the CDR3 reads CASSSYLNTEAFF. CDR3 DNA: TGTGCCAGCAGCTCGTACTTGAACACTGAAGCTTTCTTT.

This clonotype has more than one count but fewer than ten. Given a much more abundant clone one base away, this may be a read error. Here the CDR3 omits its conserved ending phenylalanine or tryptophan, so a read error is the likely source. The chain recombines TRBV7-9 with TRBJ1-1; no reliable D call. The CDR3 has 14 amino acids. The germline V gene has CDR1 SEHNR and CDR2 FQNEAQ (reference sequence). Trimming took 8 bases from V and 4 from J, leaving 17 bases between them. CDR3 nucleotides: TGTGCCAGCGCCCTAAGGGATTTAGGCACTGAAGCTTTCCTT. Translated: CASALRDLGTEAFL.

This clonotype was observed many times. The chain has TRBV20-1 and TRBJ2-1; D is ambiguous. V was shortened by 5 bases and J by 5 bases, with 7 bases between the two germline ends. In germline, CDR1 is DFQATT, CDR2 SNEGSKA (reference sequence). The CDR3 is 11 amino acids. This CDR3 is CSADKDNEQFF. As DNA, the CDR3 is TGCAGTGCTGACAAAGACAATGAGCAGTTCTTC.

This clonotype has ten or more counts. The chain combines TRBV28 with TRBJ2-7; D possibly matches TRBD1 or TRBD2 (5 bases each). CDR3 length: 12 residues. CDR1 MDHEN and CDR2 SYDVKM come from the germline V gene. V lost 3 bases, J lost 6 bases, and 9 bases lay in between. CDR3 region: CASSFGGSEQYF. The CDR3 DNA is TGTGCCAGCAGTTTTGGGGGTAGCGAGCAGTACTTC.

This clonotype turned up a few times. This rearrangement joins TRBV20-1 to TRBJ2-7; 10 nucleotides line up with TRBD2. Trimming at V came to 1 base and at J to 3 bases, leaving 3 bases not matched to a gene. This CDR3 is 14 amino acids long. CDR1 and CDR2 (germline): DFQATT, SNEGSKA (reference sequence). CDR3 bases: TGCAGTGCTAGAGCACTAGCGGGGAACTACGAGCAGTACTTC. Its protein product is CSARALAGNYEQYF.

The chain joins TRBV5-1 to TRBJ2-7, with 9 bases that match TRBD2. V lost 4 bases and J lost 4; bases outside the gene matches: 9. The germline V gene encodes CDR1 SGHRS and CDR2 YFSETQ. The CDR3 is 15 residues long. The CDR3 sequence: CASSPSGITVYEQYF. The CDR3 coding sequence is TGCGCCAGCAGCCCTAGCGGGATTACAGTTTACGAGCAGTACTTC.

This clonotype was detected only a few times. The chain employs TRBV27 and TRBJ1-4; D is possibly TRBD1 (5 bases). With 9 bases removed from V and 3 bases from J, the gap between germline ends came to 14 bases. Germline V lookup: CDR1 MNHEY, CDR2 SMNVEV (reference sequence). This CDR3 is built from 14 residues. In DNA form, the CDR3 reads TGTGCCAGTACCAGCAGGGTGTCTAATGAAAAACTGTTTTTT. Translated: CASTSRVSNEKLFF.

This clonotype appeared a few times. V usage is TRBV5-1 and J usage is TRBJ1-1; TRBD1 matches at 8 bases. CDR3 length: 16 amino acids. The germline V gene has CDR1 SGHRS and CDR2 YFSETQ. J gave up 2 bases and V 6 bases, and 12 bases lay outside the gene matches. Written as DNA, the CDR3 is TGCGCCAGCACCCCAGGGACAGGTAATTTAAACACTGAAGCTTTCTTT. It yields the protein CASTPGTGNLNTEAFF.

The chain uses TRBV29-1 and TRBJ2-7; 7 nucleotides line up with TRBD1. The CDR3 is made up of 12 amino acids. CDR1 and CDR2 from the germline V gene are SQVTM and ANQGSEA. The V and J ends lost 7 bases and 2 bases, in that order; junction bases with no gene match: 5. The CDR3, as DNA: TGCAGCGCTCAGGGGGAGACCTACGAGCAGTACTTC. This translates into CSAQGETYEQYF.

This clonotype showed up many times. This chain links TRBV9 with TRBJ2-1, with 9 nucleotides matching TRBD2. This CDR3 region has 16 residues. Looked up from germline, CDR1 is SGDLS and CDR2 is YYNGEE. J was trimmed by 4 bases and V by 0 bases; bases with no gene match: 5. The CDR3 loop reads CASSVGSGSTYNEQFF. The CDR3 DNA follows: TGTGCCAGCAGCGTAGGTAGCGGGAGTACGTACAATGAGCAGTTCTTC.

This clonotype appeared many times. This chain links TRBV11-2 with TRBJ2-1; maybe TRBD2 (6 bases). The V gene's germline CDR1 is SGHAT and CDR2 FQNNGV. This CDR3 is 14 amino acids long. V gave up 3 bases and J gave up 3 bases, with 9 bases separating them. The CDR3 nucleotides are TGTGCCAGCAGCTTGGCGGGAAACTACAATGAGCAGTTCTTC. The encoded protein is CASSLAGNYNEQFF.

This clonotype was counted between two and nine times. The chain employs TRBV19 and TRBJ1-4; a possible D gene is TRBD1 (5 bases). From germline, CDR1 is LNHDA and CDR2 SQIVND (reference sequence). V was cut by 3 bases and J by 8 bases, with 16 bases left in between. The CDR3 runs 15 residues. CDR3 in amino acids: CASSMAGTSGEKLFF. In DNA, the CDR3 is TGTGCCAGTAGTATGGCTGGGACTTCGGGCGAAAAACTGTTTTTT. The full variable domain, with the rest looked up from reference TRBV19 and TRBJ1-4, is DGGITQSPKYLFRKEGQNVTLSCEQNLNHDAMYWYRQDPGQGLRLIYYSQIVNDFQKGDIAEGYSVSREKKESFPLTVTSAQKNPTAFYLCASSMAGTSGEKLFFGSGTQLSVL.

Concerning this clonotype: A read error is the likely source, as a far larger clone sits one nucleotide away. DNA of the CDR3: TGTGCCAGCAGTACCCGTTACAGCACCTACGAGCAGTTCTTC. Residues: CASSTRYSTYEQFF. The chain couples TRBV7-7 to TRBJ2-3; D is undetermined. Near its end, the DNA agrees better with TRBJ2-1, so the J call may be wrong. The V gene's germline CDR1 is SSHAT and CDR2 FNYEAQ (reference sequence). The CDR3 loop spans 14 amino acids.

This clonotype was counted between two and nine times. The chain is built from TRBV19 and TRBJ1-5; TRBD1 aligns across 8 bases. Germline V lookup: CDR1 LNHDA, CDR2 SQIVND (reference sequence). The J segment lost 3 bases and the V segment lost 5 bases, leaving 12 bases of the junction unmatched. The CDR3 is 17 residues long. CDR3 sequence: CASSFFGTGDSNQPQHF. In DNA form, the CDR3 reads TGTGCCAGTAGTTTCTTCGGGACAGGCGACTCCAATCAGCCCCAGCATTTT.

This clonotype was picked up a small number of times. The chain links TRBV7-9 to TRBJ2-1; 12 bases agree with TRBD2. CDR1 is SEHNR, CDR2 FQNEAQ, per germline (reference sequence). The ends lost 5 bases at V and 7 bases at J; junction bases unmatched: 15. This CDR3 is 18 amino acids long. The DNA for the CDR3 is TGTGCCAGCAGCCGGCGGACTAGCGGGATTCAATATATAAATGAGCAGTTCTTC. This codes for CASSRRTSGIQYINEQFF.

This clonotype has a count of ten or more. V is TRBV10-3 and J is TRBJ2-3; TRBD2 matches at 8 bases. Germline V gene data show CDR1 as ENHRY and CDR2 as SYGVKD. Trimming at V came to 6 bases and at J to 4 bases, leaving 12 bases not matched to a gene. The CDR3 runs to 16 residues. CDR3 sequence (DNA): TGTGCCATCAGGAGGACCGGGACTAGATTTCCAGATACGCAGTATTTT. Protein product: CAIRRTGTRFPDTQYF.

This clonotype was seen ten or more times. The V call is TRBV12-3 or TRBV12-4, the J call TRBJ2-3; weak D call: TRBD2 (6 bases). Trimming took 3 bases from V and 2 from J, leaving 9 bases between them. The CDR3 is 14 amino acids. The CDR3 reads CASSLASDTDTQYF. The DNA for the CDR3 is TGTGCCAGCAGTTTGGCTAGCGACACAGATACGCAGTATTTT.

This clonotype occurred many times. The V and J genes are TRBV11-3 and TRBJ2-1, with TRBD1 matching over 9 bases. With V trimmed by 5 bases and J by 8 bases, 10 bases remained unmatched. Per germline, CDR1 SGHNT and CDR2 YENEEA. The CDR3 runs to 15 residues. The CDR3 nucleotides read TGTGCCAGCAGCCAGATTCCGGACAGGGGCCATGAGCAGTTCTTC. Its translation is CASSQIPDRGHEQFF.

The table lists this clonotype with many counts. The V call is TRBV7-9, the J call TRBJ2-5; D may be TRBD2 (7 bases). The CDR3 loop spans 16 amino acids. The germline V gene has CDR1 SEHNR and CDR2 FQNEAQ (reference sequence). Trimming removed 1 base at V and 4 bases at J, with 16 bases between. The DNA of the CDR3 is TGTGCCAGCAGCTTAGGCTACGGGGGGCTCGGAGAGACCCAGTACTTC. It is translated as CASSLGYGGLGETQYF.

In this sample, this clonotype turned up many times. The chain is built from TRBV5-1 and TRBJ2-5, with 9 bases fitting TRBD2. The CDR3 is 14 residues long. Germline trimming cut 2 bases from V and 5 bases from J; bases unmatched to any gene: 4. The V gene's germline CDR1 is SGHRS and CDR2 YFSETQ. CDR3 amino acids: CASSFIAGEETQYF. CDR3 nucleotides: TGCGCCAGCAGCTTCATAGCGGGAGAGGAGACCCAGTACTTC.

The chain joins TRBV18 to TRBJ1-4; no clear D. V shed 0 bases and J shed 4 bases, with 9 bases lying between them. This CDR3 comprises 15 residues. From germline, CDR1 is KGHSH and CDR2 LQKENI. The CDR3 loop is CASSPPSIDNEKLFF. The DNA of the CDR3 is TGTGCCAGCTCACCACCGAGCATTGATAATGAAAAACTGTTTTTT.

This clonotype was recorded many times. This sequence joins TRBV27 and TRBJ2-1, with a possible D match to TRBD2 (5 bases). Germline V gene sequence: CDR1 MNHEY, CDR2 SMNVEV (reference sequence). Deletions cut 5 bases from V and 3 bases from J, with 11 bases between. The CDR3 length is 14 residues. This CDR3 reads CASSESGDYNEQFF. The CDR3 nucleotides are TGTGCCAGCAGTGAATCCGGGGACTACAATGAGCAGTTCTTC.

This clonotype was observed many times. The chain uses TRBV2 and TRBJ2-7; D unresolved. CDR1 and CDR2 (germline): SNHLY, FYNNEI. Trimming stripped 7 bases from V and 2 bases from J, with 18 bases between. The CDR3 is 15 amino acids. As DNA, the CDR3 is TGTGCCAGCACCATCGAGGCTGTTTACGCCTACGAGCAGTACTTC. Translated, it gives CASTIEAVYAYEQYF.

The V call is TRBV28, the J call TRBJ1-2, with a possible D match to TRBD1 (5 bases). Germline V gene sequence: CDR1 MDHEN, CDR2 SYDVKM. The CDR3 runs 14 residues. V was trimmed by 5 bases and J by 1 base, leaving 11 bases between them. CDR3 sequence: CASSLDQGNYGYTF. The CDR3 nucleotides are TGTGCCAGCAGTCTTGATCAGGGTAACTATGGCTACACCTTC.

Many counts were recorded for this clonotype. The chain uses TRBV18 and TRBJ2-1; 12 bases are a match to TRBD2. CDR3 size: 17 residues. Germline assignment: CDR1 KGHSH and CDR2 LQKENI. V trimming: 3 bases; J trimming: 9 bases; junction bases outside the gene matches: 12. The CDR3 DNA reads as TGTGCCAGCTCACCGTCACTAGCGGGAGGTGGAGGGGCTGAGCAGTTCTTC. Translated: CASSPSLAGGGGAEQFF.

With respect to this clonotype: With a much larger clone just one base away, this may be a read error. J is TRBJ2-2 and V is TRBV7-2, with 9 bases lining up with TRBD1. The J segment lost 5 bases and the V segment lost 5 bases, leaving 6 bases of the junction unmatched. This CDR3 has 15 residues. CDR1 SGHTA and CDR2 FQGNSA come from the germline V gene. In DNA, the CDR3 is TGTGCCAGCAGCCCTTACAGGGGGCTGACCGGGGAGCTGTTTTTT. Its translation is CASSPYRGLTGELFF. Looking up the rest from reference TRBV7-2 and TRBJ2-2 gives the full variable domain: GAGVSQSPSNKVTEKGKDVELRCDPISGHTALYWYRQSLGQGLEFLIYFQGNSAPDKSGLPSDRFSAERTGGSVSTLTIQRTQQEDSAVYLCASSPYRGLTGELFFGEGSRLTVL.